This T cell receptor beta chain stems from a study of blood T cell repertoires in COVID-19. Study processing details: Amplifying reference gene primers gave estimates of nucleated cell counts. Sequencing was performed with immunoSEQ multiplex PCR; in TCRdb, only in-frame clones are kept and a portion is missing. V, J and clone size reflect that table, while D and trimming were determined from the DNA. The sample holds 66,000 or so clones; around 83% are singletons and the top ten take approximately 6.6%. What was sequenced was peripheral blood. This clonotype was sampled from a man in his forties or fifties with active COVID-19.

The CDR3 is CASSPFTTGKNTEAFF. CDR3 coding DNA: TGTGCCAGCAGCCCTTTCACTACAGGGAAGAACACTGAAGCTTTCTTT. This rearrangement joins TRBV3-1 (or the pseudogene TRBV3-2) to TRBJ1-1, with D perhaps TRBD1 (6 bases). V gave up 4 bases and J gave up 1 base, with 16 bases separating them. The germline CDR1 and CDR2 sequences are LGHDT and YNNKEL (reference sequence). The CDR3 consists of 16 residues.